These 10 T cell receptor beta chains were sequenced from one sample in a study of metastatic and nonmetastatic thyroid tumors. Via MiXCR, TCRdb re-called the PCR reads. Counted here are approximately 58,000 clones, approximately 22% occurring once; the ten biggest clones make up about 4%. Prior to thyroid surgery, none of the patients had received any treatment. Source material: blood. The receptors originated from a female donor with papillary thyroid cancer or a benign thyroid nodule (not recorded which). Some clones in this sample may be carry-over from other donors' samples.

The CDR3 coding sequence is TGTGCCAGCAGTTTATCGGGGGTGAGGAGAACGTACGGCCAGACCCAGCATTTT. Amino acids: CASSLSGVRRTYGQTQHF. The V call is TRBV27, the J call TRBJ1-5; TRBD1 might be the D (5 bases). Trimming left V 0 bases short and J 11 bases short, with 26 bases between. This CDR3 has 18 residues. The germline gives CDR1 MNHEY, CDR2 SMNVEV (reference sequence).

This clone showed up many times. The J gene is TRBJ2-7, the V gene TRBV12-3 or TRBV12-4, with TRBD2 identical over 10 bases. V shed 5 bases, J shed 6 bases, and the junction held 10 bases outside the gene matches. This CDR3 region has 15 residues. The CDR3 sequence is CASSRLAGGVGEQYF. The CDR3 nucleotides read TGTGCCAGCAGTCGACTAGCGGGTGGGGTTGGCGAGCAGTACTTC.

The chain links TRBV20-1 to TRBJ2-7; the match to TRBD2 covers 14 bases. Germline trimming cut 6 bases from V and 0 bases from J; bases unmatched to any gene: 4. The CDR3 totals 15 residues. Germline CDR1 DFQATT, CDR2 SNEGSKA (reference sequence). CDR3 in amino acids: CSARLAGGPSYEQYF. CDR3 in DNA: TGCAGTGCGAGACTAGCGGGAGGGCCCTCCTACGAGCAGTACTTC.

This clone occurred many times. CDR3 nucleotides: TGTGCCAGCATTTCACAGGTACAAGAGACCCAGTACTTC. This encodes CASISQVQETQYF. The chain has TRBV2 and TRBJ2-5; perhaps TRBD1 as D (5 bases). This CDR3 region has 13 residues. Trimming left V 7 bases short and J 2 bases short, with 11 bases between. The germline CDR1 and CDR2 sequences are SNHLY and FYNNEI.

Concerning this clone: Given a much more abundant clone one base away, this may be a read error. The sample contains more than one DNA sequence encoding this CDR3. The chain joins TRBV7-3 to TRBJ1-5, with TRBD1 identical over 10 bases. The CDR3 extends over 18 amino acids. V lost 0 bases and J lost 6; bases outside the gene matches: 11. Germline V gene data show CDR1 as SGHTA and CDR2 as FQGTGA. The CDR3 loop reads CASSLTKSPTGGGQPQHF. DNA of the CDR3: TGTGCCAGCAGCTTAACGAAGTCCCCGACAGGGGGCGGTCAGCCCCAGCATTTT.

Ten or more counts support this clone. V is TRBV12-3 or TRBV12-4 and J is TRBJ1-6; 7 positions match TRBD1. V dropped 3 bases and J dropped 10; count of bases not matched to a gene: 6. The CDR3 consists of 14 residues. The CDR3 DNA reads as TGTGCCAGCAGTTTCCGAGGACAGGCCTCACCCCTCCACTTT. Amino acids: CASSFRGQASPLHF.

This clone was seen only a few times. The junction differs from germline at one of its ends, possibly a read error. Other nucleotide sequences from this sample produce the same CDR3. CDR3 DNA sequence: TGCGCCACTGGTGCCCAAGTCGGGGAGCTGTTTTTT. Protein sequence: CATGAQVGELFF. The chain links TRBV6-7 to TRBJ2-2; D is unresolved. TRBV6-7 is an ORF, with its function uncertain. The CDR3 loop spans 12 amino acids.

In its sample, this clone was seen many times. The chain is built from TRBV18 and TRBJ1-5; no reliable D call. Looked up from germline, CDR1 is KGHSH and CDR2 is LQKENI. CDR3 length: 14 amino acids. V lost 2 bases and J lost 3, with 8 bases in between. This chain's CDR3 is CASSPSDTNQPQHF. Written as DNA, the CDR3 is TGTGCCAGCTCACCAAGTGACACCAATCAGCCCCAGCATTTT.

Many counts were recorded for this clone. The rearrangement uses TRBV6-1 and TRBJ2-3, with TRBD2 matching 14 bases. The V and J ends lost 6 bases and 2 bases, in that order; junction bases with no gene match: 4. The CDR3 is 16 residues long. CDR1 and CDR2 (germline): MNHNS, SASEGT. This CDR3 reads CASRGTSGSITDTQYF. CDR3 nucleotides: TGTGCCAGCAGGGGGACTAGCGGGAGTATCACAGATACGCAGTATTTT.

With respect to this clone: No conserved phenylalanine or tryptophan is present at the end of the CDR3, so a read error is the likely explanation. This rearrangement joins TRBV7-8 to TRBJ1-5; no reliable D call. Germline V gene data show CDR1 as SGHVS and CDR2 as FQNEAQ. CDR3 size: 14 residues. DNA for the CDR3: TGTGCCAGCAGCTCCACCGGAAGGGATCAGCACCAGCATCTT. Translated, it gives CASSSTGRDQHQHL.